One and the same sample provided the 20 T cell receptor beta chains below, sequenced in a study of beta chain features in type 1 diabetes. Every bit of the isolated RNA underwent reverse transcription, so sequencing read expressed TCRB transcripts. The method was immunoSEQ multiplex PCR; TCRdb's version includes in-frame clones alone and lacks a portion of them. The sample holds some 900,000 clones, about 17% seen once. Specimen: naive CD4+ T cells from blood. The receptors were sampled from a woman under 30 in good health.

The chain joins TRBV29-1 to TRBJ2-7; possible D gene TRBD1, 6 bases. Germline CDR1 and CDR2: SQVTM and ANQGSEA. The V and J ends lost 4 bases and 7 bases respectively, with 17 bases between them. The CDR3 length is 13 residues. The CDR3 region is CSVGDRRAREQYF. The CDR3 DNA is TGCAGCGTTGGCGACAGGCGTGCTCGAGAGCAGTACTTC.

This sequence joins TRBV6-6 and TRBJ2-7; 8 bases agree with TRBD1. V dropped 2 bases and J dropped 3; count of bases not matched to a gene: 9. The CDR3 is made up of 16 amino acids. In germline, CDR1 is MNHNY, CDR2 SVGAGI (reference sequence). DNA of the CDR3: TGTGCCAGCAGTTACGCCAATTCCGGGACAGGCTACGAGCAGTACTTC. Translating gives CASSYANSGTGYEQYF.

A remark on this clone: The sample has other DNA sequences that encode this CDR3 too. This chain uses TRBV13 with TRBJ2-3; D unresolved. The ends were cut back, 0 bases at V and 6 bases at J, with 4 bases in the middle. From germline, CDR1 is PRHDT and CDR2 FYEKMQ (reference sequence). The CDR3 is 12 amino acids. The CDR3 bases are TGTGCCAGCAGCTTAGGCGCGGATACGCAGTATTTT. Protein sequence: CASSLGADTQYF.

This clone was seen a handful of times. The DNA for the CDR3 is TGCGCCAGCAGCTTCCTTAGCTCCTACGAGCAGTACTTC. It codes for CASSFLSSYEQYF. The chain joins TRBV5-1 to TRBJ2-7; no firm D call. V was clipped by 2 bases and J by 0 bases, with 6 bases between them. This CDR3 comprises 13 residues. The germline V gene has CDR1 SGHRS and CDR2 YFSETQ. Full variable domain (missing parts from reference TRBV5-1 and TRBJ2-7): KAGVTQTPRYLIKTRGQQVTLSCSPISGHRSVSWYQQTPGQGLQFLFEYFSETQRNKGNFPGRFSGRQFSNSRSEMNVSTLELGDSALYLCASSFLSSYEQYFGPGTRLTVT.

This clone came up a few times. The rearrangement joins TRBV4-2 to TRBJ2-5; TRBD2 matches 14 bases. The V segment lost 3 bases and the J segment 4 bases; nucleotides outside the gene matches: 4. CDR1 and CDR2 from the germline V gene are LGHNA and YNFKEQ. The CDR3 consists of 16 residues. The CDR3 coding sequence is TGTGCCAGCAGCCATTCGACTAGCGGGAGGGTAGAGACCCAGTACTTC. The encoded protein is CASSHSTSGRVETQYF.

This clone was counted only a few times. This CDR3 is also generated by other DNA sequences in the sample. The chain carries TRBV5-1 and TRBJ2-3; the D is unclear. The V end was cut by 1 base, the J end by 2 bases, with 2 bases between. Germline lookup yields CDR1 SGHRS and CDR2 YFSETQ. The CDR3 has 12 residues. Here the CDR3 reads CASSLNTDTQYF. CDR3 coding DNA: TGCGCCAGCAGCTTGAACACAGATACGCAGTATTTT. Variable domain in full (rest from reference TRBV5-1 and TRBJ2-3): KAGVTQTPRYLIKTRGQQVTLSCSPISGHRSVSWYQQTPGQGLQFLFEYFSETQRNKGNFPGRFSGRQFSNSRSEMNVSTLELGDSALYLCASSLNTDTQYFGPGTRLTVL.

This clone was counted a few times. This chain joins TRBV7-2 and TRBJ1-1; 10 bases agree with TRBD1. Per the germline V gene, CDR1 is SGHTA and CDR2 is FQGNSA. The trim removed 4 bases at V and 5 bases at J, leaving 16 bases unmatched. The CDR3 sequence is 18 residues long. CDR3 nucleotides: TGTGCCAGCAGCTCACAAGGGCCGTTACGGGACAGGGGTACTGAAGCTTTCTTT. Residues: CASSSQGPLRDRGTEAFF.

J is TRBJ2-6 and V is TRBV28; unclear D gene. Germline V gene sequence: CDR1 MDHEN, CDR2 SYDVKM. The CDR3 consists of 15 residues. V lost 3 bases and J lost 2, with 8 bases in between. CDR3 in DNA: TGTGCCAGCAGTTTTCCATCGACTGGGGCCAACGTCCTGACTTTC. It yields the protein CASSFPSTGANVLTF.

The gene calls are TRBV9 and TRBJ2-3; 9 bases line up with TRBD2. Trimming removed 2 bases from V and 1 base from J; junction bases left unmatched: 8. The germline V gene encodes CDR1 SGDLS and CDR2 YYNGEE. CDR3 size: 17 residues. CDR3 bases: TGTGCCAGCAGCGTTAGCGGGAGTGCCTGGGGCACAGATACGCAGTATTTT. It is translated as CASSVSGSAWGTDTQYF.

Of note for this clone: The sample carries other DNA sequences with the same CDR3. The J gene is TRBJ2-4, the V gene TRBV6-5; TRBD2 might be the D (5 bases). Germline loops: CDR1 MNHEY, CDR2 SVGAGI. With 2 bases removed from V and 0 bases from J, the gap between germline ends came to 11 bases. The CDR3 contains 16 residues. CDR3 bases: TGTGCCAGCAGTTACGACTATACGCTAGCCAAAAACATTCAGTACTTC. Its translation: CASSYDYTLAKNIQYF.

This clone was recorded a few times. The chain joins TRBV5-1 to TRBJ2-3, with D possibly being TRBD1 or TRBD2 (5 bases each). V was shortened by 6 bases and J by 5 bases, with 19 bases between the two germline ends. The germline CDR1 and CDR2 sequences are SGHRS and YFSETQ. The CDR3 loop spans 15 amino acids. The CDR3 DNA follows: TGCGCCAGCATCCCCCTTGGGGACCCCCAAGATACGCAGTATTTT. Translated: CASIPLGDPQDTQYF. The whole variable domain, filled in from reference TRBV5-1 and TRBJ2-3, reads KAGVTQTPRYLIKTRGQQVTLSCSPISGHRSVSWYQQTPGQGLQFLFEYFSETQRNKGNFPGRFSGRQFSNSRSEMNVSTLELGDSALYLCASIPLGDPQDTQYFGPGTRLTVL.

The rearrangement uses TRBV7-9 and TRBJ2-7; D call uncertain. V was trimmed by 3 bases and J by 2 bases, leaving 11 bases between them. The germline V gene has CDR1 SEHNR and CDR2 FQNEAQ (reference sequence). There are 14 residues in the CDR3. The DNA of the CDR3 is TGTGCCAGCAGCTTTTCCCTGGGAACCTACGAGCAGTACTTC. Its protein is CASSFSLGTYEQYF.

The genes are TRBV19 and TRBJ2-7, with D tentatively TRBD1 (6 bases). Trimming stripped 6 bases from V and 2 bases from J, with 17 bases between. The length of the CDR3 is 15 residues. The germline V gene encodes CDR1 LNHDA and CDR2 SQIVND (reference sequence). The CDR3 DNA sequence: TGTGCCAGTAGGAGAGACGTGGACAGCCCCTACGAGCAGTACTTC. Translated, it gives CASRRDVDSPYEQYF.

The CDR3 sequence: CASRADSGNTIYF. The DNA of the CDR3 is TGTGCCAGCAGAGCGGACTCTGGAAACACCATATATTTT. The chain is built from TRBV2 and TRBJ1-3, with no clear D. In germline, CDR1 is SNHLY, CDR2 FYNNEI. With 6 bases removed from V and 0 bases from J, the gap between germline ends came to 6 bases. This CDR3 comprises 13 residues.

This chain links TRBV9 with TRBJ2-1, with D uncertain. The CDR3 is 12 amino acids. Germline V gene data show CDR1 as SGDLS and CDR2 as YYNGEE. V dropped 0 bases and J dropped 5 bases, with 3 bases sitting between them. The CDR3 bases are TGTGCCAGCAGCGTAGTGAACAATGAGCAGTTCTTC. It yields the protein CASSVVNNEQFF.

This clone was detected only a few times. The CDR3 sequence is CASSQELGFSYSYNEQFF. CDR3 nucleotide sequence: TGCGCCAGCAGCCAAGAATTGGGATTCTCGTACTCCTACAATGAGCAGTTCTTC. This chain links TRBV4-3 with TRBJ2-1; D is unclear. The CDR3 is made up of 18 amino acids. Trimming removed 0 bases from V and 0 bases from J, with 15 bases in between. In germline, CDR1 is LGHNA, CDR2 YSLEER.

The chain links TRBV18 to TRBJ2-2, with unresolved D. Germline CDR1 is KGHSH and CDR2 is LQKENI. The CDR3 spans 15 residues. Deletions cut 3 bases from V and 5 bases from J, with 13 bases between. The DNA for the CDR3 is TGTGCCAGCTCACCGGATCGCATGCGTACCGGGGAGCTGTTTTTT. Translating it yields CASSPDRMRTGELFF. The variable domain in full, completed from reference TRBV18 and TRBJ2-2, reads NAGVMQNPRHLVRRRGQEARLRCSPMKGHSHVYWYRQLPEEGLKFMVYLQKENIIDESGMPKERFSAEFPKEGPSILRIQQVVRGDSAAYFCASSPDRMRTGELFFGEGSRLTVL.

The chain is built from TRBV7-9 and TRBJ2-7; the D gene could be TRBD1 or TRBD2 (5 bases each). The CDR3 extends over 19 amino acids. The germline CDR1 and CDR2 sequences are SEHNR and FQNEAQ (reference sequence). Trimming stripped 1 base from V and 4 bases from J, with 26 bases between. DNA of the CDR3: TGTGCCAGCAGCTTAGGCCAGCCTTCCTACCCGCCATGGGGGTACGAGCAGTACTTC. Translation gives CASSLGQPSYPPWGYEQYF.

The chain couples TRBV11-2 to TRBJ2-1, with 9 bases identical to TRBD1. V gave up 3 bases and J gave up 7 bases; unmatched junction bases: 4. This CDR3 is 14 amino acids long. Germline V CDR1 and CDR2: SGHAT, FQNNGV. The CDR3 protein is CASSFRTGENEQFF. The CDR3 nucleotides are TGTGCCAGCAGCTTTAGGACAGGGGAGAATGAGCAGTTCTTC.

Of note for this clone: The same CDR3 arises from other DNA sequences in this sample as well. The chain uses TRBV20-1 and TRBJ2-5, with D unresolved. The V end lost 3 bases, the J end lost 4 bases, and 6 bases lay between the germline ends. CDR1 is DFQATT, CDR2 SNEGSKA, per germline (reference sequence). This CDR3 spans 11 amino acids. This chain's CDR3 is CSARGRETQYF. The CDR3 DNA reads TGCAGTGCTAGGGGAAGAGAGACCCAGTACTTC.